The TCR beta chain under discussion was sequenced for a study of T cell clones after liver transplantation. This table comes from immunoSEQ multiplex PCR, and its TCRdb copy is limited to in-frame clones, with some not included. The table shows approximately 11,000 clones, with about two thirds occurring only once. The V gene end was trimmed by 2 bases and the J gene end by 3 bases; junction bases not matched to a gene: 7. The CDR3 has 15 residues. The germline V gene encodes CDR1 SGHDT and CDR2 YYEEEE. The input for sequencing was CD4+ T cells from blood, taken around 33 months after liver transplant. V is TRBV5-6 and J is TRBJ2-7; 8 bases fit TRBD1. This TCR came from a human patient who received a liver transplant. Some T cells may be the graft donor's. The chain's CDR3 is CASSFTGGLVYEQYF. Written as DNA, the CDR3 is TGTGCCAGCAGCTTTACAGGGGGTTTAGTCTACGAGCAGTACTTC. The entire variable domain, with the rest obtained from reference TRBV5-6 and TRBJ2-7, is as follows: DAGVTQSPTHLIKTRGQQVTLRCSPKSGHDTVSWYQQALGQGPQFIFQYYEEEERQRGNFPDRFSGHQFPNYSSELNVNALLLGDSALYLCASSFTGGLVYEQYFGPGTRLTVT.